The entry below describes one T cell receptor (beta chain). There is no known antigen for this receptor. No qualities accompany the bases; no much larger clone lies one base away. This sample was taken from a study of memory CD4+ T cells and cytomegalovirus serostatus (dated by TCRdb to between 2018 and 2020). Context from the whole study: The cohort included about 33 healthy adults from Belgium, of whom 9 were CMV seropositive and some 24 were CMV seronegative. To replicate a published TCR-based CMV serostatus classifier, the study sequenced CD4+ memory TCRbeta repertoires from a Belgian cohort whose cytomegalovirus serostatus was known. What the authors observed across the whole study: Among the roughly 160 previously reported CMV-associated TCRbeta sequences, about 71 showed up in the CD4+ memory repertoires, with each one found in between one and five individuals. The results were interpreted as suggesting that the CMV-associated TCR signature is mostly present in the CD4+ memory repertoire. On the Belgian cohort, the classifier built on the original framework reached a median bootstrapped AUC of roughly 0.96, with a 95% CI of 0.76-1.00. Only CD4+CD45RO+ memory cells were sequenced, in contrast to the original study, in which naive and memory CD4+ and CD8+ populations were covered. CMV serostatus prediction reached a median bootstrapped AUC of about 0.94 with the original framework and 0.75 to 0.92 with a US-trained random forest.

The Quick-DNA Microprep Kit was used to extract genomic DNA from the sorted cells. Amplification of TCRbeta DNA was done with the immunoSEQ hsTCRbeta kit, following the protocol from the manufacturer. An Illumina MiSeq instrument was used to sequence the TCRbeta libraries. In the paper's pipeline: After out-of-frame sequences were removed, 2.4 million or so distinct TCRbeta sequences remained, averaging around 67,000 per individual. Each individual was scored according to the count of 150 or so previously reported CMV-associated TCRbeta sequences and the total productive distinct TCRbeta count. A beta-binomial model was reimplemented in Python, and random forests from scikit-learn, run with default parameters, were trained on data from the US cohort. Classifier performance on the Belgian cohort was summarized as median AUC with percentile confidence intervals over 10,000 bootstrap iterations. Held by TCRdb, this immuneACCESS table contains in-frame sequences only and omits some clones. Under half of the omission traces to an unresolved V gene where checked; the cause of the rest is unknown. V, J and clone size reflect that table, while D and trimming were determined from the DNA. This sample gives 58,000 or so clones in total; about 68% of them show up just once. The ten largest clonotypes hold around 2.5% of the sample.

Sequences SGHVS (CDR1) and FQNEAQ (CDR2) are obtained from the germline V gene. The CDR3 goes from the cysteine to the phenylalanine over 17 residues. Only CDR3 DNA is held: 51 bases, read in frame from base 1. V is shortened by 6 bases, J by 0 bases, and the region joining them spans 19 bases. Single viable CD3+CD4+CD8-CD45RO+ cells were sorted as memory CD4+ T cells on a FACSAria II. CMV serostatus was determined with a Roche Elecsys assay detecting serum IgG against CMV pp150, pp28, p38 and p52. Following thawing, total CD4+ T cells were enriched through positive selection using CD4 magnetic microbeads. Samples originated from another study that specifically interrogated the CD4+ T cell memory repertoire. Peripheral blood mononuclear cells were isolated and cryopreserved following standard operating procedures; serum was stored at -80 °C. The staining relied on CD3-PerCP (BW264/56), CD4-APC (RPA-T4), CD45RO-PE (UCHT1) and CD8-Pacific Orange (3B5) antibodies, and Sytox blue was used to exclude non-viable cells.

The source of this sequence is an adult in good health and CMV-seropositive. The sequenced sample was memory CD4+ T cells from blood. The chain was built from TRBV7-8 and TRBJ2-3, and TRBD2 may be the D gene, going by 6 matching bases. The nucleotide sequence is TGTGCCAGCAGGAGCACTGCGGGACTCGGGAGCACAGATACGCAGTATTTT. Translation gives CASRSTAGLGSTDTQYF.